What follows describes a single T cell receptor beta chain. No antigen is known for it. Within one base of it there is no much larger clone, and no base qualities were kept. These data come from a study of beta chain features in type 1 diabetes (dated by TCRdb to the late 2010s). For the study in its entirety: No differences in mean age, gender distribution, total cell number or subset yield were found between patients and healthy donors. Naive and central memory subsets were obtained from all 30 or so donors, but regulatory and stem cell-like memory subsets were isolated from only 8 patients and roughly eight healthy donors. A total of 107,917,701 sorted cells were examined across all samples, and RNA yield correlated strongly with the number of cells per subset. The study compared TCRB repertoires of sorted circulating CD4+ T cell subsets between recently diagnosed type 1 diabetes patients and matched healthy donors. Here is what the overall study found, with its caveats: Naive, central memory and regulatory TCRB repertoires appeared to be more alike among patients than among healthy donors. HLA sub-analyses involved small numbers of individuals, so any influence of HLA type on TCRB rearrangement remained unresolved. Type 1 diabetes patients showed a moderate but significant shortening of TCRB CDR3 length in all four CD4+ subsets. Shorter templates might have been favored by PCR, but patient and control samples were amplified and corrected together, so both groups would have been affected equally by any skew. Because cDNA was sequenced instead of genomic DNA, highly expressing activated cells could be over-represented, though the groups showed no difference in activation or CD3 levels. At VDJ recombination sites, type 1 diabetes patients had fewer insertions and more deleted nucleotides, which implies abnormalities in thymic rearrangement.

CDR1 and CDR2, per the germline V gene, are MDHEN and SYDVKM. The CDR3 covers 15 residues, taking in both the cysteine and the phenylalanine. The retained sequence is limited to the CDR3, 45 bases, with the frame set at the first base. Here V drops 6 bases and J drops 0 bases, and the junction holds 7 bases not matched to any gene. All of the isolated RNA was reverse transcribed with the High Capacity cDNA Reverse Transcription Kit, so expressed TCRB transcripts were sequenced. Deep immunoSEQ sequencing was applied to naive, central memory and regulatory T cell samples, giving an average of approximately 3.8 million total reads per sample. After sorted cells were lysed in RLT buffer, RNA was extracted with DNase-treated RNeasy Micro or Mini kits, with the choice depending on cell number. To prevent cross-contamination, each cell subset was processed individually, whereas patient and healthy donor samples were processed jointly. The immunoSEQ multiplex PCR was used to amplify TCRB sequences from cDNA, generating 87-bp fragments that spanned the CDR3 region. Sequencing of the amplicons was performed on the Illumina HiSeq platform. In the paper's pipeline: PCR bias was corrected computationally using synthetic template baselines, and reads within Hamming distance 2 were collapsed, with unmergeable singletons discarded. By aligning reads against IMGT, V, D and J genes, CDR3 length, and insertions or deletions at six rearrangement sites were assigned. Within each subset, clonotype counts were normalized to sorted cell number, after which true diversity and Gini coefficients were computed with the tcR R package. The overlap coefficient, calculated on TCRB nucleotide sequences, was used to measure repertoire sharing. Out-of-frame TCRB sequences from naive cells were analyzed as a proxy for the pre-selection repertoire. TCRdb limited this immuneACCESS table to in-frame rearrangements with V and J called. A share of clones is missing; checked studies link under half to unresolved V genes, and the rest is unexplained. Clone size and V and J calls were adopted from that table, with D and trimming inferred from the DNA. Recorded for this sample are 200,000 to 250,000 clones; around 13% of them occurred a single time. About 0.018% of the sample is held by the ten biggest clonotypes.

Each donor gave one peripheral blood draw, averaging approximately 0.12 L, which was collected into heparinised tubes. A BD FACSAria II was used to sort naive, central memory, regulatory and stem cell-like memory CD4+ T cells with a panel that included CD45RO, CCR7, CD25, CD127, CD95 and CD27. All sorted populations exceeded 95% purity. PBMCs were separated immediately by Lymphoprep density gradient centrifugation and were stained directly, without being cultured. Samples were stained and sorted in pairs, with one healthy donor and one patient per experiment, so that batch effects were minimized. The sequence links TRBV28 to TRBJ1-2, with 7 junctional bases fitting TRBD1. Sequencing input: naive CD4+ T cells from blood. The sample's cell subset or site label, decoded: true naive CD4+ T cells. The receptor's source is a man aged 25-45 years with type 1 diabetes. The CDR3 region: CASSPGTVSNYGYTF. The DNA sequence is TGTGCCAGCAGCCCCGGGACAGTATCTAACTATGGCTACACCTTC.